The present TCR beta chain was sequenced within a study of regulatory T cells in long-lasting Graves disease. The time point is: newly diagnosed GD, antithyroid drugs for less than 3 months. Extracted PBMC RNA gave rise to the TCR library. Comment on this clonotype: Its cognate antigen is unknown.

This CDR3 comprises 14 residues. From germline, CDR1 is SGHNT and CDR2 YYREEE (reference sequence). With 4 bases removed from V and 3 bases from J, the gap between germline ends came to 11 bases. Arm-PCR of CDR3 regions with iRepertoire HTBI primers generated TCR beta libraries. Authors' analysis steps: Across all samples, approximately 68 TRBV segments and 15 or so TRBJ segments were identified. In TCRdb, the multiplex PCR reads were re-called with MiXCR into one record per CDR3 protein. TCRdb, not the authors, supplied the V and J calls. The data show roughly 420,000 distinct CDR3 sequences, 14% seen once. General observations from the study: Whereas 950 to 1,000 public clonotypes were shared by new patients, persistent patients shared more, at a few thousand.

These same records also appear under a second study, on T cells in Graves' hyperthyroidism and ophthalmopathy. That source notes: Patients were excluded for uncontrolled infection, other autoimmune disease, pregnancy or lactation. On the basis of clinical symptoms, serum thyroxine and TRAb, thyroid ultrasound and orbital computed tomography, diagnoses were made.

The TCR was taken from a woman aged 50 to 60 with Graves disease. The specimen comprised peripheral blood mononuclear cells (PBMCs), sampled at new diagnosis, from a patient treated with antithyroid drugs. V is TRBV5-4 and J is TRBJ2-4; tentatively, D is TRBD2 (6 bases). This CDR3 reads CASSRGGSKNIQYF. CDR3 DNA sequence: TGTGCCAGCAGCCGAGGAGGGAGCAAAAACATTCAGTACTTC.